These T cell receptor beta chains were read from a single sample in a study of blood T cell repertoires in COVID-19. TCRdb's table, derived via immunoSEQ multiplex PCR, lists solely in-frame clones and lacks some. This sample has a few hundred thousand clones; roughly four fifths occur once, and the top ten carry 1.9%. The material sequenced was peripheral blood. The receptors originated from a man aged 30 to 45 who had recovered from COVID-19. Both conserved end residues are trimmed from each CDR3. D genes are given only for firm matches.

D gene: -
V gene: TRBV7-2
J gene: TRBJ2-3
CDR3 protein: ASSPGLVIDTQY

D gene: TRBD1
V gene: TRBV24-1
J gene: TRBJ1-6
CDR3 protein: ATFLGQSFSYNSPLH

D gene: -
V gene: TRBV28
J gene: TRBJ2-5
CDR3 protein: ASSFGQTQY

D gene: -
V gene: TRBV7-6
J gene: TRBJ1-4
CDR3 protein: ASSPYSNEKLF

D gene: -
V gene: TRBV7-8
J gene: TRBJ1-1
CDR3 protein: ASSLVARAGAF

D gene: -
V gene: TRBV7-8
J gene: TRBJ2-2
CDR3 protein: ASSLYTSHTGELF

D gene: -
V gene: TRBV5-1
J gene: TRBJ2-2
CDR3 protein: ASKTGTLETGELF

D gene: -
V gene: TRBV2
J gene: TRBJ2-1
CDR3 protein: ASIGLAMGNEQF

D gene: -
V gene: TRBV28
J gene: TRBJ1-5
CDR3 protein: ASRTSGRSRNQPQH

D gene: TRBD2
V gene: TRBV7-9
J gene: TRBJ2-1
CDR3 protein: ASSGASGGASSYNEQF

D gene: TRBD2
V gene: TRBV4-1
J gene: TRBJ2-1
CDR3 protein: ASSQKTSGGPYNEQF

D gene: TRBD1
V gene: TRBV3-1/TRBV3-2
J gene: TRBJ2-2
CDR3 protein: ASSRDRLTGELF

D gene: -
V gene: TRBV3-1/TRBV3-2
J gene: TRBJ2-2
CDR3 protein: ASSQRQDLNTGELF

D gene: -
V gene: TRBV28
J gene: TRBJ2-2
CDR3 protein: ASSLTGGELF

D gene: -
V gene: TRBV3-1/TRBV3-2
J gene: TRBJ1-1
CDR3 protein: ASSQVAGETEAF

D gene: TRBD1
V gene: TRBV5-4
J gene: TRBJ1-1
CDR3 protein: ASSLEGQGIRAF

D gene: TRBD1
V gene: TRBV7-9
J gene: TRBJ2-7
CDR3 protein: ASSARGQGTYEQY

D gene: -
V gene: TRBV6-1
J gene: TRBJ1-6
CDR3 protein: ASSEGIGGGNSPLH

D gene: -
V gene: TRBV2
J gene: TRBJ1-6
CDR3 protein: ASLSVSGSPLH

D gene: -
V gene: TRBV2
J gene: TRBJ1-1
CDR3 protein: ASDGQYTEAF

D gene: -
V gene: TRBV6-5
J gene: TRBJ2-6
CDR3 protein: ASKLYGANVLT

D gene: -
V gene: TRBV18
J gene: TRBJ1-6
CDR3 protein: ASSPEGEGSPLH

D gene: -
V gene: TRBV5-5
J gene: TRBJ1-2
CDR3 protein: ASSRMGANYGYT

D gene: -
V gene: TRBV24-1
J gene: TRBJ2-3
CDR3 protein: ATSDGAKTDTQY

D gene: -
V gene: TRBV3-1/TRBV3-2
J gene: TRBJ1-1
CDR3 protein: ASSPALLSNTEAF

D gene: TRBD1
V gene: TRBV2
J gene: TRBJ1-4
CDR3 protein: ASHLRDSGEKLF

D gene: -
V gene: TRBV3-1/TRBV3-2
J gene: TRBJ1-1
CDR3 protein: ASSATGRNTEAF

D gene: TRBD2
V gene: TRBV5-1
J gene: TRBJ2-5
CDR3 protein: ASSLAGRLGETQY

D gene: TRBD1
V gene: TRBV2
J gene: TRBJ1-6
CDR3 protein: ASRPDRIGSPLH

D gene: -
V gene: TRBV3-1/TRBV3-2
J gene: TRBJ2-5
CDR3 protein: ASSQSVTGVVETQY

D gene: -
V gene: TRBV15
J gene: TRBJ1-6
CDR3 protein: ATSRAFDNSPLH

D gene: TRBD1
V gene: TRBV2
J gene: TRBJ2-2
CDR3 protein: ASRGGQGAGELF

D gene: TRBD2
V gene: TRBV5-1
J gene: TRBJ2-3
CDR3 protein: ASSPGLAGGTDTQY

D gene: TRBD1
V gene: TRBV5-1
J gene: TRBJ2-7
CDR3 protein: ACGTGYGEQY

D gene: TRBD1
V gene: TRBV6-2/TRBV6-3
J gene: TRBJ1-4
CDR3 protein: ASSSGQGTYEKLF

D gene: -
V gene: TRBV15
J gene: TRBJ1-4
CDR3 protein: ATSRGGRDEKLF

D gene: -
V gene: TRBV9
J gene: TRBJ2-3
CDR3 protein: ASSVEYGDTQY

D gene: -
V gene: TRBV19
J gene: TRBJ1-4
CDR3 protein: ASSLSVLNEKLF

D gene: -
V gene: TRBV19
J gene: TRBJ2-5
CDR3 protein: ASSRPGQEQETQY

D gene: -
V gene: TRBV7-9
J gene: TRBJ1-6
CDR3 protein: ASSLQGWGSPLH

D gene: TRBD2
V gene: TRBV11-2
J gene: TRBJ2-3
CDR3 protein: ASSLIRGADTQY

D gene: -
V gene: TRBV5-1
J gene: TRBJ2-2
CDR3 protein: ASKEAPNTGELF

D gene: -
V gene: TRBV2
J gene: TRBJ1-4
CDR3 protein: ASGQEKLF

D gene: -
V gene: TRBV3-1/TRBV3-2
J gene: TRBJ2-7
CDR3 protein: ASSRGGPDEQY

D gene: -
V gene: TRBV4-1
J gene: TRBJ1-2
CDR3 protein: ASSPTEPAGGYT

D gene: TRBD1
V gene: TRBV25-1
J gene: TRBJ2-2
CDR3 protein: ASGGTGHSTGELF

D gene: -
V gene: TRBV28
J gene: TRBJ1-5
CDR3 protein: AIRKPGPSQPQH

D gene: TRBD2
V gene: TRBV5-1
J gene: TRBJ2-3
CDR3 protein: ASSLGSSGGSSTDTQY

D gene: TRBD1
V gene: TRBV29-1
J gene: TRBJ1-2
CDR3 protein: SVVTPDRGRDGYT

D gene: -
V gene: TRBV4-1
J gene: TRBJ1-4
CDR3 protein: ASSPATWGEKLF

D gene: TRBD1
V gene: TRBV9
J gene: TRBJ2-3
CDR3 protein: ASSVGTGITDTQY

D gene: -
V gene: TRBV24-1
J gene: TRBJ2-3
CDR3 protein: ATSDFANNGADTQY

D gene: -
V gene: TRBV12-5
J gene: TRBJ1-2
CDR3 protein: ASGMEVHFGYT